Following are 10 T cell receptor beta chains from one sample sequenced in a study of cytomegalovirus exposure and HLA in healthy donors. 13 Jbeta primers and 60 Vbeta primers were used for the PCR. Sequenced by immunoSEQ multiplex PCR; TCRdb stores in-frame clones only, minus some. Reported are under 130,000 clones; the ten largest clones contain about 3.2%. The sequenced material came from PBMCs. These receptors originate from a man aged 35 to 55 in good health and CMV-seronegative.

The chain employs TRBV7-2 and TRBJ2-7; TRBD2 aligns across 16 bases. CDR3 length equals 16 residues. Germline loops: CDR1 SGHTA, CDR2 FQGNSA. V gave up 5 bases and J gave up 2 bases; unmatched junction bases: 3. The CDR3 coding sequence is TGTGCCAGCAGCCAGGGACTAGCGGGAGGGCCCTACGAGCAGTACTTC. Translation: CASSQGLAGGPYEQYF.

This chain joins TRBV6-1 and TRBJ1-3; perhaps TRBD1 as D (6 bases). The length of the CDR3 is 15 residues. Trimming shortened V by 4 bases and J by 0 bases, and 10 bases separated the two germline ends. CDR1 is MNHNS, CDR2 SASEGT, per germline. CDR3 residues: CASSALDSSGNTIYF. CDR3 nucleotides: TGTGCCAGCAGTGCCCTGGACAGCTCTGGAAACACCATATATTTT.

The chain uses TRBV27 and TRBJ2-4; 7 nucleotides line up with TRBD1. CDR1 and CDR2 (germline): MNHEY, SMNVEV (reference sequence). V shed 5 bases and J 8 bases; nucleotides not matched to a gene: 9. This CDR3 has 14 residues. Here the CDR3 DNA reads TGTGCCAGCAGTCTATACAGGGGTAGGGACATTCAGTACTTC. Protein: CASSLYRGRDIQYF.

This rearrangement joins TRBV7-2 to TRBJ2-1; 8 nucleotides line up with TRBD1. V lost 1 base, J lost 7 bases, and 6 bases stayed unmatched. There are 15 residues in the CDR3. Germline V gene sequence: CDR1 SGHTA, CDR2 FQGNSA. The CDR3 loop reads CASSLVTGVRNEQFF. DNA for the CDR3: TGTGCCAGCAGCTTAGTGACAGGGGTTAGGAATGAGCAGTTCTTC. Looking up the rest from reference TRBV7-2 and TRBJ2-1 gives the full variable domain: GAGVSQSPSNKVTEKGKDVELRCDPISGHTALYWYRQSLGQGLEFLIYFQGNSAPDKSGLPSDRFSAERTGGSVSTLTIQRTQQEDSAVYLCASSLVTGVRNEQFFGPGTRLTVL.

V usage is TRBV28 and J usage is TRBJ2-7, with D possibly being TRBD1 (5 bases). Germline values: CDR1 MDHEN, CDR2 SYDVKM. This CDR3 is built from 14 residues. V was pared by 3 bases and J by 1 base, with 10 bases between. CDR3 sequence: CASSFPRVSYEQYF. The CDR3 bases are TGTGCCAGCAGTTTTCCCAGGGTGTCCTACGAGCAGTACTTC.

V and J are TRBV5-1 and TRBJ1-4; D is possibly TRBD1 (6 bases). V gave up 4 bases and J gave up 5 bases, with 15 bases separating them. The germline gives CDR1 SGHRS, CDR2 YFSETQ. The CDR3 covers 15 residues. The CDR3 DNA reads TGCGCCAGCAGCCCGGCAGGACAGAAAAATGAAAAACTGTTTTTT. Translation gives CASSPAGQKNEKLFF.

CDR3 region: CASSLAGGPSDTQYF. In nucleotides, the CDR3 is TGTGCCAGCAGCTTAGCGGGAGGGCCTTCAGATACGCAGTATTTT. V and J are TRBV11-2 and TRBJ2-3, with 8 bases lining up with TRBD2. V lost 1 base to trimming and J lost 4 bases; unmatched junction nucleotides: 4. Germline-derived CDR1 and CDR2 are SGHAT and FQNNGV. The CDR3 sequence is 15 residues long.

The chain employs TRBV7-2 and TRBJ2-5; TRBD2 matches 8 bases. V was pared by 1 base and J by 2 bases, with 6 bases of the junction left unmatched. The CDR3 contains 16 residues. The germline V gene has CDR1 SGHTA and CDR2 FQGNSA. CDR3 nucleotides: TGTGCCAGCAGCTTAGGGCGGGGGGCAGGACAAGAGACCCAGTACTTC. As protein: CASSLGRGAGQETQYF.

CDR3 in DNA: TGTGCCAGTAGTATAGTGGGGGCTACTCACTACGAGCAGTACTTC. Translation gives CASSIVGATHYEQYF. This chain uses TRBV19 with TRBJ2-7, with D tentatively TRBD1 (6 bases). V lost 1 base and J lost 3, with 13 bases in between. CDR1 and CDR2 (germline): LNHDA, SQIVND (reference sequence). This CDR3 region has 15 residues.

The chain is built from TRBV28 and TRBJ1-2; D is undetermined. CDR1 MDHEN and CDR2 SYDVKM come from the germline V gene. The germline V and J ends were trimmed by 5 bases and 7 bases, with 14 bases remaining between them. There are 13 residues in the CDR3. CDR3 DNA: TGTGCCAGCAGTGTCACAGTAGTAACTGGCTACACCTTC. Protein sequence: CASSVTVVTGYTF.